A single sample is the source of the 18 T cell receptor beta chains below, sequenced in a study of cytomegalovirus exposure and HLA in healthy donors. PCR employed 60 Vbeta and 13 Jbeta primers. Here immunoSEQ multiplex PCR was the method, and the copy in TCRdb shows in-frame clones only, minus some. Here the sample spans some 180,000 clones, around 73% being singletons. The source material was PBMCs. These TCRs come from a woman aged 18-29 years in good health and CMV-seropositive.

The chain carries TRBV5-4 and TRBJ1-3; TRBD1 matches at 10 bases. The ends lost 0 bases at V and 8 bases at J; junction bases unmatched: 8. The germline V gene has CDR1 SGHNT and CDR2 YYREEE (reference sequence). This CDR3 comprises 16 residues. CDR3 DNA sequence: TGTGCCAGCAGCTTGGCCGGGGGGACAGGGGATGACACCATATATTTT. Its protein is CASSLAGGTGDDTIYF. The full variable domain, with the rest looked up from reference TRBV5-4 and TRBJ1-3, is ETGVTQSPTHLIKTRGQQVTLRCSSQSGHNTVSWYQQALGQGPQFIFQYYREEENGRGNFPPRFSGLQFPNYSSELNVNALELDDSALYLCASSLAGGTGDDTIYFGEGSWLTVV.

This clone appeared a few times. The rearrangement uses TRBV19 and TRBJ2-7; TRBD1 is a possible D gene (6 bases). The CDR3 loop spans 13 amino acids. Trimming left V 6 bases short and J 1 base short, with 10 bases between. Germline-derived CDR1 and CDR2 are LNHDA and SQIVND (reference sequence). The DNA for the CDR3 is TGTGCCAGTAGCAGGGGCCGGTCCTACGAGCAGTACTTC. This sequence encodes CASSRGRSYEQYF.

The V and J genes are TRBV11-2 and TRBJ2-1; maybe TRBD1 (6 bases). The CDR3 loop spans 14 amino acids. V dropped 3 bases and J dropped 6 bases, with 12 bases sitting between them. Looked up from germline, CDR1 is SGHAT and CDR2 is FQNNGV. CDR3 loop: CASSLGQMGNEQFF. Here the CDR3 DNA reads TGTGCCAGCAGCTTGGGACAAATGGGCAATGAGCAGTTCTTC.

By sample fraction, this clone is medium-sized (0.01 to 0.1%). The chain couples TRBV11-2 to TRBJ1-3; 7 nucleotides line up with TRBD1. This CDR3 has 16 residues. Germline assignment: CDR1 SGHAT and CDR2 FQNNGV. The V segment lost 2 bases and the J segment 3 bases; nucleotides outside the gene matches: 7. CDR3 amino acids: CASSLWEQGHGNTIYF. The CDR3 DNA reads TGTGCCAGCAGCTTATGGGAACAGGGGCATGGAAACACCATATATTTT.

The J gene is TRBJ2-1, the V gene TRBV27, with 12 bases fitting TRBD2. V lost 4 bases and J lost 8; bases outside the gene matches: 9. Germline-derived CDR1 and CDR2 are MNHEY and SMNVEV (reference sequence). This CDR3 is 16 amino acids long. CDR3 DNA sequence: TGTGCCAGCAGTTGGGGGGCTAGCGGGGGGGAATATGAGCAGTTCTTC. Protein: CASSWGASGGEYEQFF.

This clone occurred a few times. This rearrangement joins TRBV6-1 to TRBJ2-7, with D possibly matching TRBD1 (5 bases). Trimming stripped 3 bases from V and 3 bases from J, with 15 bases between. The CDR3 loop spans 15 amino acids. The V gene's germline CDR1 is MNHNS and CDR2 SASEGT. Here the CDR3 DNA reads TGTGCCAGCAGTGAGAACCCGCAGGGTGACTACGAGCAGTACTTC. Protein: CASSENPQGDYEQYF.

The chain employs TRBV30 and TRBJ2-5; 9 bases line up with TRBD2. This CDR3 is built from 20 residues. V lost 0 bases, J lost 2 bases, and 19 bases stayed unmatched. Germline CDR1 reads GTSNPN; CDR2 reads SVGIG (reference sequence). CDR3 nucleotide sequence: TGTGCCTGGAGTGTAGGGCCAGCCGGGACTAGCCTCTTTAAACAAGAGACCCAGTACTTC. This encodes CAWSVGPAGTSLFKQETQYF.

The chain couples TRBV9 to TRBJ2-5; the D gene is possibly TRBD2 (6 bases). V was cut by 0 bases and J by 1 base, with 10 bases left in between. Germline lookup yields CDR1 SGDLS and CDR2 YYNGEE. The CDR3 has 15 residues. The CDR3 sequence is CASSVVFGGQETQYF. As DNA, the CDR3 is TGTGCCAGCAGCGTAGTTTTCGGGGGCCAAGAGACCCAGTACTTC.

V and J are TRBV4-3 and TRBJ2-7; D is perhaps TRBD2 (6 bases). The CDR3 runs to 13 residues. Germline V gene sequence: CDR1 LGHNA, CDR2 YSLEER. Trimming stripped 3 bases from V and 4 bases from J, with 10 bases between. CDR3 sequence reads: CASSHSRGYEQYF. The CDR3 nucleotides read TGCGCCAGCAGCCATTCCCGGGGGTACGAGCAGTACTTC.

The chain couples TRBV10-3 to TRBJ2-3; no clear D gene. The CDR3 consists of 10 residues. Trimming removed 10 bases at V and 6 bases at J, with 8 bases between. Germline CDR1 ENHRY, CDR2 SYGVKD. The CDR3 nucleotides are TGTGCCAGCGGAGTGGATACGCAGTATTTT. It translates to CASGVDTQYF.

The CDR3 reads CASSWKGTDTQYF. The CDR3 DNA is TGTGCCAGCAGCTGGAAGGGGACAGATACGCAGTATTTT. The J gene is TRBJ2-3, the V gene TRBV5-4, with D tentatively TRBD1 (5 bases). V shed 3 bases and J shed 3 bases, with 8 bases lying between them. Germline V CDR1 and CDR2: SGHNT, YYREEE (reference sequence). This CDR3 spans 13 amino acids. The complete variable domain, with remaining parts taken from reference TRBV5-4 and TRBJ2-3, reads ETGVTQSPTHLIKTRGQQVTLRCSSQSGHNTVSWYQQALGQGPQFIFQYYREEENGRGNFPPRFSGLQFPNYSSELNVNALELDDSALYLCASSWKGTDTQYFGPGTRLTVL.

V usage is TRBV14 and J usage is TRBJ1-6; the D gene is possibly TRBD1 (5 bases). Trimming left V 4 bases short and J 5 bases short, with 12 bases between. The CDR3 is 15 amino acids. The germline gives CDR1 SGHDN, CDR2 FVKESK. The DNA of the CDR3 is TGTGCCAGCAGCCCCCCAGGGTCGGATAATTCACCCCTCCACTTT. This gives the protein CASSPPGSDNSPLHF.

The V and J genes are TRBV19 and TRBJ1-5; TRBD1 agrees at 8 bases. The germline V gene encodes CDR1 LNHDA and CDR2 SQIVND (reference sequence). V was clipped by 3 bases and J by 5 bases; unmatched bases: 0. This CDR3 has 13 residues. CDR3 region: CASSMDRDQPQHF. As DNA, the CDR3 is TGTGCCAGTAGTATGGACAGGGATCAGCCCCAGCATTTT. The complete variable domain, with remaining parts taken from reference TRBV19 and TRBJ1-5, reads DGGITQSPKYLFRKEGQNVTLSCEQNLNHDAMYWYRQDPGQGLRLIYYSQIVNDFQKGDIAEGYSVSREKKESFPLTVTSAQKNPTAFYLCASSMDRDQPQHFGDGTRLSIL.

The chain links TRBV19 to TRBJ1-5, with D maybe TRBD1 (6 bases). The CDR3 length is 13 residues. V lost 6 bases and J 6 bases, leaving 12 bases between the germline ends. Per germline, CDR1 LNHDA and CDR2 SQIVND (reference sequence). The CDR3 nucleotides are TGTGCCAGTAGACAAGACAGGTCTCAGCCCCAGCATTTT. Translation gives CASRQDRSQPQHF.

The DNA for the CDR3 is TGTGCCAGTAGTATGGTCCAGGGGGCGATCCAAGAGACCCAGTACTTC. It codes for CASSMVQGAIQETQYF. The gene calls are TRBV19 and TRBJ2-5; 8 nucleotides agree with TRBD1. The CDR3 runs to 16 residues. V shed 3 bases, J shed 1 base, and the junction held 7 bases outside the gene matches. Germline V lookup: CDR1 LNHDA, CDR2 SQIVND (reference sequence).

The chain carries TRBV7-2 and TRBJ1-5; possible D gene TRBD1, 5 bases. The CDR3 length is 13 residues. CDR1 and CDR2 from the germline V gene are SGHTA and FQGNSA. V was trimmed by 2 bases and J by 4 bases, leaving 6 bases between them. As DNA, the CDR3 is TGTGCCAGCAGCTTAAGGGGAAATCAGCCCCAGCATTTT. Protein product: CASSLRGNQPQHF.

V gene TRBV19 combines with J gene TRBJ1-5; 7 nucleotides agree with TRBD1. V lost 5 bases to trimming and J lost 4 bases; unmatched junction nucleotides: 8. The CDR3 consists of 15 residues. Germline V gene data show CDR1 as LNHDA and CDR2 as SQIVND (reference sequence). The CDR3 is CASSSRDSGNQPQHF. DNA for the CDR3: TGTGCCAGTAGTTCCCGGGACAGCGGGAATCAGCCCCAGCATTTT.

The V call is TRBV7-2, the J call TRBJ2-4; perhaps TRBD2 as D (5 bases). CDR3 length: 14 amino acids. Between the trimmed V and J ends, which lost 1 base and 7 bases, there was a span of 11 bases. The germline gives CDR1 SGHTA, CDR2 FQGNSA. CDR3 amino acids: CASSLEDPGNIQYF. CDR3 DNA: TGTGCCAGCAGCTTAGAGGACCCGGGGAACATTCAGTACTTC.